The 30 T cell receptor beta chains below come from one sample, sequenced in a study of low-dose radiotherapy and immunotherapy resistance in tumors. TRAV- and TRBV-specific primers were used for first-strand cDNA, which covered alpha and beta chains. TCRs were amplified for roughly 20 PCR cycles with a constant-region primer and V-primer adapter. MiXCR was run by TCRdb on the reads, yielding one entry per CDR3 protein. The sample includes under 90,000 distinct CDR3 sequences, 15% to 20% of them seen just once. Time point noted: before trial treatment. This sample comprised PBMCs, obtained before treatment. The receptors stem from a male donor with prostate cancer.

At least ten counts were recorded for this clonotype. The chain is built from TRBV4-2 and TRBJ2-4; 7 nucleotides line up with TRBD1. With 3 bases clipped from V and 6 bases from J, the junction kept 2 bases outside the gene matches. Germline CDR1 and CDR2: LGHNA and YNFKEQ. The CDR3 runs to 13 residues. CDR3 nucleotide sequence: TGTGCCAGCAGCCAGGACAGGAGAAACATTCAGTACTTC. Translation gives CASSQDRRNIQYF.

This clonotype was observed at least ten times. The chain couples TRBV23-1 to TRBJ2-5; TRBD1 aligns across 11 bases. TRBV23-1 falls under the ORF class, with uncertain function. This CDR3 is built from 16 residues. J was trimmed by 5 bases and V by 3 bases; bases with no gene match: 8. CDR3 sequence: CASSQWDRGELETQYF. The CDR3 region has the DNA TGCGCCAGCAGTCAGTGGGACAGGGGGGAGTTGGAGACCCAGTACTTC.

This clonotype was seen ten or more times. V gene TRBV11-2 combines with J gene TRBJ2-7, with 9 positions matching TRBD2. CDR1 is SGHAT and CDR2 is FQNNGV in the germline V gene. V shed 5 bases and J 9 bases; nucleotides not matched to a gene: 8. The length of the CDR3 is 13 residues. This chain's CDR3 is CASSIASGAGQYF. In nucleotides, the CDR3 is TGTGCCAGCAGCATAGCTAGCGGGGCAGGGCAGTACTTC.

The sample holds many counts of this clonotype. V gene TRBV4-1 combines with J gene TRBJ2-2; D may be TRBD1 (6 bases). This CDR3 has 19 residues. The V and J ends lost 1 base and 4 bases respectively, with 22 bases between them. Per the germline V gene, CDR1 is MGHRA and CDR2 is YSYEKL. The CDR3 sequence: CASSQGPLRRQARTGELFF. Here the CDR3 DNA reads TGCGCCAGCAGCCAAGGCCCCCTACGACGACAGGCTCGCACCGGGGAGCTGTTTTTT.

This clonotype was seen at least ten times. V and J are TRBV11-3 and TRBJ2-1; D uncertain. Germline V gene data show CDR1 as SGHNT and CDR2 as YENEEA. This CDR3 has 14 residues. The germline V and J ends were trimmed by 1 base and 0 bases, with 4 bases remaining between them. CDR3 sequence (DNA): TGTGCCAGCAGCTTAGCTAGCTCCTACAATGAGCAGTTCTTC. Translation gives CASSLASSYNEQFF.

This clonotype appeared many times. The chain recombines TRBV18 with TRBJ2-3; D possibly corresponds to TRBD2 (6 bases). Germline CDR1 is KGHSH and CDR2 is LQKENI. This CDR3 has 14 amino acids. V was clipped by 1 base and J by 4 bases, with 9 bases between them. The CDR3 here is CASSPRAGPDTQYF. The CDR3, as DNA: TGTGCCAGCTCACCACGGGCGGGACCAGATACGCAGTATTTT.

At least ten counts were recorded for this clonotype. This chain links TRBV7-3 with TRBJ2-1, with 10 positions matching TRBD1. Germline-derived CDR1 and CDR2 are SGHTA and FQGTGA. CDR3 size: 16 residues. V lost 2 bases, J lost 8 bases, and 9 bases stayed unmatched. The CDR3 nucleotides read TGTGCCAGCAGCTTAGGGATGGGACAGGGGACGGATGAGCAGTTCTTC. Translating gives CASSLGMGQGTDEQFF.

This clonotype showed up many times. The rearrangement links TRBV29-1 to TRBJ1-4; no definite D call. The CDR3 is 13 residues long. CDR1 and CDR2 from the germline V gene are SQVTM and ANQGSEA. V lost 4 bases and J lost 4, with 10 bases in between. The CDR3 protein is CSVGLANNEKLFF. CDR3 sequence (DNA): TGCAGCGTTGGCCTCGCGAATAATGAAAAACTGTTTTTT.

This clonotype was seen repeatedly, ten times or more. CDR3 in amino acids: CASQTGDGDTQYF. The CDR3 nucleotides read TGCGCCAGCCAAACAGGGGATGGAGATACGCAGTATTTT. The gene calls are TRBV5-1 and TRBJ2-3; 7 positions match TRBD1. Trimming at V came to 7 bases and at J to 5 bases, leaving 7 bases not matched to a gene. Germline CDR1 is SGHRS and CDR2 is YFSETQ. The CDR3 contains 13 residues.

This clonotype was observed at least ten times. The chain uses TRBV19 and TRBJ1-2; tentative D call: TRBD1 (6 bases). With 5 bases removed from V and 8 bases from J, the gap between germline ends came to 12 bases. CDR1 is LNHDA, CDR2 SQIVND, per germline (reference sequence). This CDR3 contains 12 residues. CDR3 loop: CASSAQQGGYTF. The CDR3 bases are TGTGCCAGTAGTGCCCAACAGGGCGGCTACACCTTC. The whole variable domain, filled in from reference TRBV19 and TRBJ1-2, reads DGGITQSPKYLFRKEGQNVTLSCEQNLNHDAMYWYRQDPGQGLRLIYYSQIVNDFQKGDIAEGYSVSREKKESFPLTVTSAQKNPTAFYLCASSAQQGGYTFGSGTRLTVV.

On this clonotype itself: This is likely an artifact of a read error, given a far larger clone one base away. V and J are TRBV6-8 and TRBJ2-2, with TRBD2 matching 13 bases. The CDR3 covers 17 residues. Per germline, CDR1 MNHGY and CDR2 SAAAGT. CDR3 residues: CASSPGTSGAYTGEPFF. DNA of the CDR3: TGTGCCAGCAGTCCCGGGACTAGCGGGGCATACACCGGGGAGCCGTTTTTT.

There are many counts of this clonotype. The genes are TRBV6-1 and TRBJ1-2; D not certain. Trimming shortened V by 6 bases and J by 8 bases, and 16 bases separated the two germline ends. Germline CDR1 is MNHNS and CDR2 is SASEGT. The CDR3 runs to 13 residues. This CDR3 reads CASSLAEVGGYTF. Written as DNA, the CDR3 is TGTGCCAGCAGCCTGGCCGAGGTGGGAGGCTACACCTTC.

This clonotype was recorded at least ten times. The chain is built from TRBV5-1 and TRBJ2-5; 9 bases agree with TRBD2. V trimming: 4 bases; J trimming: 4 bases; junction bases outside the gene matches: 8. The CDR3 loop spans 15 amino acids. Germline V lookup: CDR1 SGHRS, CDR2 YFSETQ. The CDR3 DNA reads TGCGCCAGCAGCGAGGCGGGGGGGCTAGGAGAGACCCAGTACTTC. As protein: CASSEAGGLGETQYF.

This clonotype occurred a few times. The V call is TRBV12-3 or TRBV12-4, the J call TRBJ2-5; 8 nucleotides agree with TRBD2. Unmatched junction bases numbered 13, after V lost 5 bases and J lost 5 bases. This CDR3 comprises 16 residues. The CDR3 reads CASSLDSYGGAETQYF. CDR3 sequence (DNA): TGTGCCAGCAGTCTCGACTCCTACGGGGGGGCTGAGACCCAGTACTTC.

With respect to this clonotype: The likely explanation is a read error, given a far larger clone one base away. The J gene is TRBJ2-1, the V gene TRBV6-6; no firm D call. The CDR3 extends over 13 amino acids. Trimming left V 6 bases short and J 10 bases short, with 16 bases between. Germline V lookup: CDR1 MNHNY, CDR2 SVGAGI (reference sequence). The CDR3 DNA is TGTGCCAGCAGAGGGCAGAGCACCTACGAGCAGTTCTTC. Amino acid sequence: CASRGQSTYEQFF.

Ten or more counts support this clonotype. This sequence joins TRBV7-8 and TRBJ1-5, with unresolved D. Germline V gives CDR1 SGHVS, CDR2 FQNEAQ. The CDR3 loop spans 13 amino acids. V lost 0 bases to trimming and J lost 6 bases, with 6 bases between them. The CDR3 DNA reads as TGTGCCAGCAGCTTAGCGCTCGGTCAGCCCCAGCATTTT. Protein: CASSLALGQPQHF.

There are many counts of this clonotype. The rearrangement uses TRBV14 and TRBJ2-1; TRBD1 aligns across 7 bases. The CDR3 is 13 residues long. The V and J ends lost 4 bases and 4 bases, in that order; junction bases with no gene match: 1. Germline-derived CDR1 and CDR2 are SGHDN and FVKESK. CDR3 region: CASSLQGYNEQFF. The CDR3 nucleotides are TGTGCCAGCAGCCTACAGGGGTACAATGAGCAGTTCTTC.

In this sample, this clonotype turned up many times. The genes are TRBV20-1 and TRBJ2-7; D unclear. CDR3 length: 14 residues. Germline assignment: CDR1 DFQATT and CDR2 SNEGSKA (reference sequence). The ends were cut back, 0 bases at V and 2 bases at J, with 11 bases in the middle. CDR3 nucleotide sequence: TGCAGTGCTAGAGATCAGATAGTTCCCTACGAGCAGTACTTC. This encodes CSARDQIVPYEQYF.

The sample holds many counts of this clonotype. The CDR3 DNA is TGTGCCAGCTCGCGCGGGGGGTGGGGAGATACGCAGTATTTT. It translates to CASSRGGWGDTQYF. The rearrangement joins TRBV6-2 or TRBV6-3 to TRBJ2-3; 8 nucleotides agree with TRBD2. The CDR3 has 14 residues. Germline V lookup: CDR1 MNHEY, CDR2 SVGEGT. The junction had 9 bases not matched to a gene; V was cut back by 8 bases and J by 5 bases.

Here the CDR3 DNA reads TGCGCCAGCAGCCTGAACCCAGGGGGCTCCAAAAACATTCAGTACTTC. Protein product: CASSLNPGGSKNIQYF. The V gene is TRBV5-1, the J gene TRBJ2-4, with 8 positions matching TRBD1. Per germline, CDR1 SGHRS and CDR2 YFSETQ. Germline trimming cut 4 bases from V and 2 bases from J; bases unmatched to any gene: 8. The CDR3 is made up of 16 amino acids.

This clonotype was detected many times. The CDR3 DNA reads TGCGCCAGCAGTCGTAGGCGGTTTAGCAATCAGCCCCAGCATTTT. Its translation: CASSRRRFSNQPQHF. This rearrangement joins TRBV23-1 to TRBJ1-5; D uncertain. TRBV23-1 belongs to the ORF category, with a function that is uncertain. This CDR3 has 15 residues. Trimming shortened V by 4 bases and J by 0 bases, and 10 bases separated the two germline ends.

The chain recombines TRBV30 with TRBJ1-1; possibly TRBD1 for D (5 bases). Germline assignment: CDR1 GTSNPN and CDR2 SVGIG (reference sequence). The CDR3 sequence is 14 residues long. Trimming removed 3 bases from V and 0 bases from J, with 11 bases in between. CDR3 protein: CAWRAGTMNTEAFF. The CDR3 DNA reads as TGTGCCTGGAGAGCCGGGACGATGAACACTGAAGCTTTCTTT.

In its sample, this clonotype was seen many times. The rearrangement joins TRBV15 to TRBJ1-5; D call uncertain. Trimming shortened V by 0 bases and J by 9 bases, and 18 bases separated the two germline ends. CDR3 length: 16 amino acids. Germline V lookup: CDR1 LNHNV, CDR2 YYDKDF (reference sequence). CDR3 in DNA: TGTGCCACCAGCAGAGATCGAGGGAGTGGCTCCCTGCCCCAGCATTTT. Protein sequence: CATSRDRGSGSLPQHF.

In this sample, this clonotype turned up many times. The chain has TRBV20-1 and TRBJ2-6, with unresolved D. Germline lookup yields CDR1 DFQATT and CDR2 SNEGSKA (reference sequence). This CDR3 is built from 14 residues. V was cut by 0 bases and J by 0 bases, with 3 bases left in between. The CDR3 DNA reads TGCAGTGCTAGAGAGGGCTCTGGGGCCAACGTCCTGACTTTC. Its translation: CSAREGSGANVLTF.

Many counts were recorded for this clonotype. The DNA for the CDR3 is TGTGCCAGTAGTATAAATGTTCGGCTAGACACAGATACGCAGTATTTT. This codes for CASSINVRLDTDTQYF. The V and J genes are TRBV19 and TRBJ2-3; D remains unclear. CDR1 is LNHDA, CDR2 SQIVND, per germline (reference sequence). Trimming stripped 2 bases from V and 2 bases from J, with 14 bases between. The CDR3 is 16 residues long.

The sample holds many counts of this clonotype. The chain employs TRBV7-9 and TRBJ2-7; 10 nucleotides agree with TRBD2. The V and J ends lost 4 bases and 4 bases, in that order; junction bases with no gene match: 16. Per germline, CDR1 SEHNR and CDR2 FQNEAQ (reference sequence). The CDR3 extends over 18 amino acids. Here the CDR3 reads CASSSTGLAGDRSYEQYF. In DNA form, the CDR3 reads TGTGCCAGCAGCTCGACAGGGCTAGCGGGGGACCGATCTTACGAGCAGTACTTC.

This clonotype was observed at least ten times. V and J are TRBV11-2 and TRBJ2-4, with D perhaps given as TRBD1 or TRBD2 (6 bases each). Looked up from germline, CDR1 is SGHAT and CDR2 is FQNNGV. The CDR3 loop spans 15 amino acids. Trimming removed 3 bases at V and 1 base at J, with 10 bases between. The CDR3 bases are TGTGCCAGCAGCTTCGGGGGCAGCGCCAAAAACATTCAGTACTTC. The encoded protein is CASSFGGSAKNIQYF.

This clonotype was detected ten times or more. The chain carries TRBV10-3 and TRBJ2-5, with 10 bases aligning to TRBD2. CDR1 and CDR2 from the germline V gene are ENHRY and SYGVKD. V was pared by 2 bases and J by 1 base, with 7 bases of the junction left unmatched. The CDR3 runs to 17 residues. CDR3 loop: CAISETGTSDSQETQYF. CDR3 nucleotide sequence: TGTGCCATCAGTGAGACCGGGACTAGCGACTCCCAAGAGACCCAGTACTTC.

There are many counts of this clonotype. This chain joins TRBV24-1 and TRBJ2-2, with D perhaps TRBD2 (7 bases). Germline loops: CDR1 KGHDR, CDR2 SFDVKD. Between the trimmed V and J ends, which lost 4 bases and 6 bases, there was a span of 17 bases. The length of the CDR3 is 16 residues. For the CDR3, the DNA is TGTGCCACCAGTGACCCCCGGGGGGCCTTCCCCGGGGAGCTGTTTTTT. It translates to CATSDPRGAFPGELFF.

There are many counts of this clonotype. V gene TRBV24-1 combines with J gene TRBJ2-3; 7 positions match TRBD2. Trimming removed 2 bases from V and 4 bases from J; junction bases left unmatched: 2. CDR3 size: 14 residues. Per germline, CDR1 KGHDR and CDR2 SFDVKD. This chain's CDR3 is CATSDSGGSDTQYF. The CDR3 DNA is TGTGCCACCAGTGATTCCGGGGGGTCAGATACGCAGTATTTT.